This passage covers 16 T cell receptor beta chains from one sample sequenced in a study of cytomegalovirus exposure and HLA in healthy donors. Primers included in the PCR were 60 Vbeta and 13 Jbeta primers. Using immunoSEQ multiplex PCR, the repertoire was profiled, and TCRdb retains in-frame clones only, with some absent. Of roughly 120,000 clones listed, 70% to 90% are singletons. The sequenced sample was PBMCs. These receptors all come from a middle-aged man in good health and CMV-seronegative.

V usage is TRBV18 and J usage is TRBJ2-1; D unclear. Per the germline V gene, CDR1 is KGHSH and CDR2 is LQKENI. The CDR3 loop spans 14 amino acids. The V gene lost 2 bases and the J gene lost 8 bases, with 13 bases spanning the gap. The CDR3 DNA reads as TGTGCCAGCTCACCATCTATGTCTCTCTATGAGCAGTTCTTC. Protein sequence: CASSPSMSLYEQFF. Variable domain in full (rest from reference TRBV18 and TRBJ2-1): NAGVMQNPRHLVRRRGQEARLRCSPMKGHSHVYWYRQLPEEGLKFMVYLQKENIIDESGMPKERFSAEFPKEGPSILRIQQVVRGDSAAYFCASSPSMSLYEQFFGPGTRLTVL.

A word on this clone: The junction differs from germline at one of its ends, possibly a read error. J is TRBJ2-3 and V is TRBV7-7, with D perhaps TRBD2 (6 bases). This CDR3 comprises 14 residues. Per the germline V gene, CDR1 is SSHAT and CDR2 is FNYEAQ (reference sequence). Written as DNA, the CDR3 is TGTGCTAGCAGCACCAGACTAGATTCAAATACGCAGTATTTT. Residues: CASSTRLDSNTQYF.

This clone was counted once. The genes are TRBV11-3 and TRBJ2-2; D remains unclear. CDR3 size: 14 residues. V lost 5 bases and J 2 bases, leaving 9 bases between the germline ends. Germline V lookup: CDR1 SGHNT, CDR2 YENEEA. The CDR3 reads CASSTSSNTGELFF. CDR3 nucleotides: TGTGCCAGCAGCACCTCCAGTAACACCGGGGAGCTGTTTTTT.

The chain couples TRBV6-5 to TRBJ1-2; a weak D match, TRBD1 (6 bases). CDR1 and CDR2 from the germline V gene are MNHEY and SVGAGI. CDR3 length: 14 residues. Trimming stripped 7 bases from V and 3 bases from J, with 15 bases between. The CDR3 spells CASTTRGAHYGYTF. CDR3 coding DNA: TGTGCCAGCACCACACGGGGGGCCCACTATGGCTACACCTTC.

This rearrangement joins TRBV19 to TRBJ2-7; no clear D gene. The V end was cut by 6 bases, the J end by 1 base, with 13 bases between. CDR3 size: 14 residues. Germline V lookup: CDR1 LNHDA, CDR2 SQIVND (reference sequence). CDR3 DNA sequence: TGTGCCAGTAGACTCCGTCCGGGTTCCTACGAGCAGTACTTC. This codes for CASRLRPGSYEQYF.

This clone has only a few counts. The V and J genes are TRBV18 and TRBJ2-7; the D is unclear. Germline V gives CDR1 KGHSH, CDR2 LQKENI. CDR3 size: 11 residues. Trimming shortened V by 4 bases and J by 7 bases, and 8 bases separated the two germline ends. CDR3 bases: TGTGCCAGCTCACGAAAGGAGGAGCAGTACTTC. Amino acid sequence: CASSRKEEQYF.

The chain joins TRBV25-1 to TRBJ2-3, with 9 bases aligning to TRBD2. Per germline, CDR1 MGHDK and CDR2 SYGVNS. The CDR3 has 15 residues. V shed 3 bases, J shed 3 bases, and the junction held 4 bases outside the gene matches. In DNA, the CDR3 is TGTGCCAGCAGTGATAAGCGGGAGGAGACAGATACGCAGTATTTT. Residues: CASSDKREETDTQYF. Complete variable domain (other parts from reference TRBV25-1 and TRBJ2-3): EADIYQTPRYLVIGTGKKITLECSQTMGHDKMYWYQQDPGMELHLIHYSYGVNSTEKGDLSSESTVSRIRTEHFPLTLESARPSHTSQYLCASSDKREETDTQYFGPGTRLTVL.

The chain is built from TRBV6-1 and TRBJ1-1, with D unclear. This CDR3 is 11 amino acids long. V shed 8 bases and J shed 7 bases, with 11 bases lying between them. CDR1 and CDR2 (germline): MNHNS, SASEGT. This CDR3 is CASRRGVEAFF. The DNA of the CDR3 is TGTGCCAGCCGGCGGGGTGTTGAAGCTTTCTTT.

This chain uses TRBV6-4 with TRBJ2-1; TRBD2 agrees at 8 bases. V lost 4 bases, J lost 0 bases, and 2 bases stayed unmatched. There are 15 residues in the CDR3. Germline CDR1 and CDR2: MRHNA and SNTAGT. CDR3 DNA sequence: TGTGCCAGCAGTGCGGGAGGGGGCTCCTACAATGAGCAGTTCTTC. Protein product: CASSAGGGSYNEQFF.

The chain uses TRBV30 and TRBJ2-7; a weak D match, TRBD1 (6 bases). The V gene's germline CDR1 is GTSNPN and CDR2 SVGIG (reference sequence). The length of the CDR3 is 15 residues. V was pared by 0 bases and J by 5 bases, with 17 bases between. In nucleotides, the CDR3 is TGTGCCTGGAGTGTAGCCTGGGGGCAAGCTGACGAGCAGTACTTC. Its translation is CAWSVAWGQADEQYF.

This clone was found a few times. This rearrangement joins TRBV4-1 to TRBJ1-1; 8 bases line up with TRBD1. After removal of 0 bases from V and 5 bases from J, the junction contained 5 bases not matched to a gene. The CDR3 loop spans 15 amino acids. Germline V CDR1 and CDR2: MGHRA, YSYEKL. The CDR3 coding sequence is TGCGCCAGCAGCCAAGAACAGGGGGGAAGGACTGAAGCTTTCTTT. It translates to CASSQEQGGRTEAFF.

The V and J genes are TRBV9 and TRBJ2-4, with TRBD2 as a possible D gene (6 bases). The CDR3 runs to 16 residues. The V gene's germline CDR1 is SGDLS and CDR2 YYNGEE. Trimming removed 3 bases at V and 0 bases at J, with 13 bases between. CDR3 DNA: TGTGCCAGCAGCGCAGCAAAGCGGGTAGCCAAAAACATTCAGTACTTC. It codes for CASSAAKRVAKNIQYF.

In its sample, this clone was seen once. The chain combines TRBV6-1 with TRBJ2-2; tentatively, D is TRBD2 (6 bases). The CDR3 loop spans 14 amino acids. Germline V CDR1 and CDR2: MNHNS, SASEGT. V was cut by 5 bases and J by 7 bases, with 14 bases left in between. CDR3 sequence (DNA): TGTGCCAGCAGTTGGGGGAGGTTGGACGGGGAGCTGTTTTTT. Translating gives CASSWGRLDGELFF.

J is TRBJ2-1 and V is TRBV18; D may be TRBD2 (5 bases). The V and J ends lost 2 bases and 0 bases respectively, with 8 bases between them. This CDR3 has 15 residues. Per germline, CDR1 KGHSH and CDR2 LQKENI. The CDR3 loop reads CASSPDYSSYNEQFF. CDR3 DNA sequence: TGTGCCAGCTCACCAGACTACAGCTCCTACAATGAGCAGTTCTTC.

This chain uses TRBV6-1 with TRBJ2-5, with D maybe TRBD1 (6 bases). Trimming stripped 5 bases from V and 2 bases from J, with 9 bases between. This CDR3 is 13 amino acids long. Germline-derived CDR1 and CDR2 are MNHNS and SASEGT. The CDR3 reads CASSKDRQETQYF. In nucleotides, the CDR3 is TGTGCCAGCAGTAAGGACAGACAAGAGACCCAGTACTTC.

V and J are TRBV5-4 and TRBJ2-2; 16 positions match TRBD2. Trimming took 4 bases from V and 4 from J; bases not matched to a gene: 4. CDR1 and CDR2 from the germline V gene are SGHNT and YYREEE (reference sequence). CDR3 size: 17 residues. In nucleotides, the CDR3 is TGTGCCAGCAGCCCGGGACTAGCGGGAGGGGGCACCGGGGAGCTGTTTTTT. It is translated as CASSPGLAGGGTGELFF.